Listed below are T cell receptor beta chains from one sample, sequenced in a study of blood T cell repertoires in COVID-19. The protocol was immunoSEQ multiplex PCR, while the TCRdb copy is restricted to in-frame clones and leaves out a portion. The data hold 250,000 to 300,000 clones, with over 75% observed a single time. The sequenced sample consisted of peripheral blood. Receptors were obtained from a woman between 55 and 75 years old with acute or convalescent COVID-19. The CDR3 runs from the conserved cysteine through the conserved F or W. The order of the fields is V gene, D gene, J gene, clone size, CDR3 DNA, CDR3 protein. A D gene is named only where the DNA matches it firmly. The size field is filled for only some rows; it gives once, few, many or a size class.

TRBV3-1/TRBV3-2	.	TRBJ1-3	.	TGTGCCAGCAGCCAAGGCAGTACAGGAATGTCTGGAAACACCATATATTTT	CASSQGSTGMSGNTIYF
TRBV7-9	TRBD1	TRBJ2-1	.	TGTGCCAGCAGCCCTGGACAGGGGGAAGACAATGAGCAGTTCTTC	CASSPGQGEDNEQFF
TRBV11-2	.	TRBJ2-5	.	TGTGCCAGCAGCTTAGGGGTGACAGCCGGCCAAGAGACCCAGTACTTC	CASSLGVTAGQETQYF
TRBV2	TRBD1	TRBJ1-2	.	TGTGCCAGCAGTGAAAGGACAGGGGTCGGCTACACCTTC	CASSERTGVGYTF
TRBV7-2	TRBD1	TRBJ1-1	.	TGTGCCAGCAGCTTCACAGGGGTGAACACTGAAGCTTTCTTT	CASSFTGVNTEAFF
TRBV21-1	.	TRBJ2-3	.	TGTGCCAGCAGCAAATCGAAACTAGCGGGAGGTCAAGATACGCAGTATTTT	CASSKSKLAGGQDTQYF
TRBV7-3	TRBD1	TRBJ2-7	.	TGTGCCAGCAGCTTGGACAGGGAATCCTACGAGCAGTACTTC	CASSLDRESYEQYF
TRBV19	.	TRBJ1-4	.	TGTGCCAGTAGTATAAGGACAAGCAAAACAACTAATGAAAAACTGTTTTTT	CASSIRTSKTTNEKLFF
TRBV7-8	TRBD1	TRBJ2-6	.	TGTGCCAGCAGCCGACAGAGGACAGGGCCCACTGGGGCCAACGTCCTGACTTTC	CASSRQRTGPTGANVLTF
TRBV4-3	.	TRBJ2-3	.	TGCGCCAGCAGCCAGAAATCCGGTGTTACGCAGTATTTT	CASSQKSGVTQYF
TRBV6-6	.	TRBJ1-1	.	TGTGCCAGCAGACCAGTGAACACTGAAGCTTTCTTT	CASRPVNTEAFF
TRBV6-4	TRBD1	TRBJ1-1	.	TGTGCCAGCAGTGAGGGACAGGGCGTTCAAGCTTTCTTT	CASSEGQGVQAFF
TRBV28	.	TRBJ1-2	.	TGTGCCAGCAGCTCCAGGAACTATGGCTACACCTTC	CASSSRNYGYTF
TRBV29-1	.	TRBJ1-6	once	TGCAGCGCGGGCCCAGGTATACATTCACCCCTCCACTTT	CSAGPGIHSPLHF
TRBV6-5	.	TRBJ1-1	.	TGTGCCAGCGACCGGACGGCGGGGGTCACTGAAGCTTTCTTT	CASDRTAGVTEAFF
TRBV28	TRBD2	TRBJ2-1	.	TGTGCCAGCACCATCGGGACTAGCGGATACTACAATGAGCAGTTCTTC	CASTIGTSGYYNEQFF
TRBV28	TRBD2	TRBJ2-1	.	TGTGCCAGCAGTTCCCGGGGGAGGGGATACAATGAGCAGTTCTTC	CASSSRGRGYNEQFF
TRBV3-1/TRBV3-2	TRBD1	TRBJ1-5	.	TGTGCCAGCAGCCCCAGGGGGGCGAATCAGCCCCAGCATTTT	CASSPRGANQPQHF
TRBV27	.	TRBJ2-3	.	TGTGCCAGCAGTTTATCGCGGGACTTCACAGATACGCAGTATTTT	CASSLSRDFTDTQYF
TRBV7-8	.	TRBJ1-1	.	TGTGCCAGCAGCATACAGGCGGGAAACACTGAAGCTTTCTTT	CASSIQAGNTEAFF
TRBV4-3	.	TRBJ1-1	.	TGCGCCAGCAGCCAAGATACAGGGACGAACACTGAAGCTTTCTTT	CASSQDTGTNTEAFF
TRBV14	.	TRBJ1-6	.	TGTGCCAGCAGCCCTTGGGGGGTTGAAAATTCACCCCTCCACTTT	CASSPWGVENSPLHF
TRBV5-4	.	TRBJ1-4	once	TGTGCCAGCAGCTTGACAGGGTCTACTAATGAAAAACTGTTTTTT	CASSLTGSTNEKLFF
TRBV4-3	.	TRBJ1-1	.	TGCGCCAGCAGCCAAGGACAGCTGAACACTGAAGCTTTCTTT	CASSQGQLNTEAFF
TRBV6-5	TRBD1	TRBJ1-6	.	TGTGCCAGCAGTTACTCGAACAGGGGGGATTCACCCCTCCACTTT	CASSYSNRGDSPLHF
TRBV7-3	.	TRBJ2-3	.	TGTGCCAGCAGCTTAGGTGGGCACACAGATACGCAGTATTTT	CASSLGGHTDTQYF
TRBV7-3	.	TRBJ1-1	.	TGTGCCAGCAGCCAAGGTGCACGGACTAACACTGAAGCTTTCTTT	CASSQGARTNTEAFF
TRBV7-8	TRBD1	TRBJ1-1	.	TGTGCCAGCAGCTTCGCGACAGGGGACACTGAAGCTTTCTTT	CASSFATGDTEAFF
TRBV19	TRBD1	TRBJ1-1	.	TGTGCCAGTAGTAGGGACAGGAGGTTTAACACTGAAGCTTTCTTT	CASSRDRRFNTEAFF
TRBV28	.	TRBJ1-5	.	TGTGCCAGCAGTTTAGGATTGGGGGCTCAGCCCCAGCATTTT	CASSLGLGAQPQHF
TRBV5-4	.	TRBJ1-3	.	TGTGCCAGCAGTGAAACAGGGAAAGGAAACACCATATATTTT	CASSETGKGNTIYF
TRBV19	.	TRBJ2-7	.	TGTGCCAGTAGTGCTCCAGGGAACTACGAGCAGTACTTC	CASSAPGNYEQYF
TRBV13	.	TRBJ2-7	.	TGTGCCAGCAGCCCGAGGGATCCGGGAGTCTCTAAATACGAGCAGTACTTC	CASSPRDPGVSKYEQYF
TRBV7-2	TRBD2	TRBJ2-7	.	TGTGCCAGCAGCCCCGGACTAGCGGGGGGGCGAAGCGAGCAGTACTTC	CASSPGLAGGRSEQYF
TRBV4-2	TRBD2	TRBJ2-1	.	TGTGCCAGCAGCCAAGGGAGAAGCGGGGGGGCCAATGAGCAGTTCTTC	CASSQGRSGGANEQFF